The 10 T cell receptor beta chains listed next were all sequenced from one sample in a study of Graves' ophthalmopathy and Graves' hyperthyroidism. RNA transcripts provided the template for amplifying TCR beta CDR3 regions. First-round RT-PCR with HTBI primers preceded a second-round multiplex PCR. TCRdb analysed the multiplex PCR reads with MiXCR anew, one entry per CDR3 protein. This sample has hundreds of thousands of distinct CDR3 sequences, with 22% found just once. Sequencing was carried out using peripheral blood. The receptor source for this set is a woman under 30 with stable Graves' hyperthyroidism. Some clones in this sample may be carry-over from other donors' samples.

J is TRBJ2-7 and V is TRBV2; 10 bases line up with TRBD2. Looked up from germline, CDR1 is SNHLY and CDR2 is FYNNEI. This CDR3 spans 18 amino acids. Trimming took 2 bases from V and 3 from J; bases not matched to a gene: 13. Here the CDR3 reads CASSESGGAGSWVYEQYF. The DNA for the CDR3 is TGTGCCAGCAGTGAAAGCGGGGGGGCCGGATCGTGGGTCTACGAGCAGTACTTC.

This clonotype was picked up many times. The J gene is TRBJ1-1, the V gene TRBV12-3 or TRBV12-4; D gene unclear. This CDR3 is built from 14 residues. Trimming pared 3 bases from V and 4 bases from J, leaving 12 bases between. CDR3 in amino acids: CASSFRSGITEAFF. The CDR3 coding sequence is TGTGCCAGCAGTTTCAGGTCGGGGATCACTGAAGCTTTCTTT.

This clonotype appeared many times. The genes are TRBV28 and TRBJ2-5, with D hard to call. The V end lost 5 bases, the J end lost 0 bases, and 16 bases lay between the germline ends. This CDR3 has 16 amino acids. Per germline, CDR1 MDHEN and CDR2 SYDVKM. The CDR3 nucleotides read TGTGCCAGCAGTCCTAACCCCGGCAGGAACCAAGAGACCCAGTACTTC. Translation: CASSPNPGRNQETQYF.

This clonotype appeared a few times. With a much larger clone just one base away, this may be a read error. V and J are TRBV4-1 and TRBJ2-7, with 7 bases that match TRBD1. The CDR3 is made up of 15 amino acids. Germline CDR1 is MGHRA and CDR2 is YSYEKL. CDR3 amino acids: CAGSQAGTASYEQYF. CDR3 nucleotide sequence: TGCGCCGGCAGCCAAGCCGGGACAGCGAGCTACGAGCAGTACTTC.

The genes are TRBV20-1 and TRBJ1-2; 7 nucleotides agree with TRBD1. CDR1 is DFQATT and CDR2 is SNEGSKA in the germline V gene (reference sequence). Trimming took 1 base from V and 3 from J; bases not matched to a gene: 5. This CDR3 comprises 14 residues. CDR3 sequence: CSARATGSYYGYTF. CDR3 in DNA: TGCAGTGCTAGAGCGACAGGGAGCTACTATGGCTACACCTTC.

Note on this clonotype: One end of the junction fails to match germline, which may point to a read error. V is TRBV6-2 or TRBV6-3 and J is TRBJ2-5; D could derive from TRBD1 or TRBD2 (5 bases each). The CDR3 runs to 16 residues. Germline V gives CDR1 MNHEY, CDR2 SVGEGT. CDR3 coding DNA: TGTGCCAGCAGTTACCCGGGTTCCGGGACCCAAGTGACCCAGTACTTC. The encoded protein is CASSYPGSGTQVTQYF.

The CDR3 loop is CASSLGDKREEQYF. The CDR3 DNA is TGCGCCAGCAGCTTGGGGGACAAGCGGGAAGAGCAGTACTTC. The V and J genes are TRBV5-1 and TRBJ2-7; the D gene is possibly TRBD2 (7 bases). V was clipped by 0 bases and J by 7 bases, with 14 bases between them. The CDR3 consists of 14 residues. Germline lookup yields CDR1 SGHRS and CDR2 YFSETQ. Looking up the rest from reference TRBV5-1 and TRBJ2-7 gives the full variable domain: KAGVTQTPRYLIKTRGQQVTLSCSPISGHRSVSWYQQTPGQGLQFLFEYFSETQRNKGNFPGRFSGRQFSNSRSEMNVSTLELGDSALYLCASSLGDKREEQYFGPGTRLTVT.

At least ten counts were recorded for this clonotype. The chain recombines TRBV30 with TRBJ1-1; weak D call: TRBD1 (5 bases). V was shortened by 2 bases and J by 2 bases, with 9 bases between the two germline ends. CDR3 size: 13 residues. Germline-derived CDR1 and CDR2 are GTSNPN and SVGIG (reference sequence). The DNA for the CDR3 is TGTGCCTGGAGTCGGGGGGGAAACACTGAAGCTTTCTTT. It specifies CAWSRGGNTEAFF.

The table lists this clonotype with a few counts. The chain combines TRBV11-2 with TRBJ1-1, with TRBD1 matching over 10 bases. The CDR3 contains 18 residues. CDR1 is SGHAT and CDR2 is FQNNGV in the germline V gene. With 0 bases clipped from V and 5 bases from J, the junction kept 12 bases outside the gene matches. The CDR3 DNA is TGTGCCAGCAGCTTAGATTGGGGACAGGGGACAACTAGGACTGAAGCTTTCTTT. Translated, it gives CASSLDWGQGTTRTEAFF.

The rearrangement links TRBV7-6 to TRBJ1-1, with 8 bases fitting TRBD1. The CDR3 consists of 17 residues. Germline V lookup: CDR1 SGHVS, CDR2 FNYEAQ. The V and J ends lost 4 bases and 2 bases, in that order; junction bases with no gene match: 12. As DNA, the CDR3 is TGTGCCAGCAGCTCTGTCCCGGGACAGGCTGGTAACACTGAAGCTTTCTTT. Translated, it gives CASSSVPGQAGNTEAFF.